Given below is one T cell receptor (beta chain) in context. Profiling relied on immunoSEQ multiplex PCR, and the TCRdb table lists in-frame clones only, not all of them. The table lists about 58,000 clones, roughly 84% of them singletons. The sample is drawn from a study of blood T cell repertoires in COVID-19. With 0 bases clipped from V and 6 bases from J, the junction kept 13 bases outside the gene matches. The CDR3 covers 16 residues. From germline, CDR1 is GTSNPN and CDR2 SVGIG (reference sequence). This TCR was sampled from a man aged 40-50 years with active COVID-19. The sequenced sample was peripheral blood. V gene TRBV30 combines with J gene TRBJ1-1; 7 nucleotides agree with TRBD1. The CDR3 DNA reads TGTGCCTGGAGTGTAAGGGCCCAGACAGGGAGACCTGAAGCTTTCTTT. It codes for CAWSVRAQTGRPEAFF.